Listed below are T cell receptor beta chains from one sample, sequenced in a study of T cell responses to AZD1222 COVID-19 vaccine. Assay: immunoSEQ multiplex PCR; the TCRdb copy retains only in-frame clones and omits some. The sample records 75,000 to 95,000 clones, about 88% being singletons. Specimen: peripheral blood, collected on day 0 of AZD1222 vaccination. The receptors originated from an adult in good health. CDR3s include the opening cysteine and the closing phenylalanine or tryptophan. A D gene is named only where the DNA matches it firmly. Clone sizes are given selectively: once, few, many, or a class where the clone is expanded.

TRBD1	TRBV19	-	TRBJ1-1	CAGRQGRRAFF	TGTGCCGGCCGACAGGGGAGGAGAGCTTTCTTT
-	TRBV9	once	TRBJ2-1	CASSVEAGGANEQFF	TGTGCCAGCAGCGTAGAGGCAGGGGGGGCGAATGAGCAGTTCTTC
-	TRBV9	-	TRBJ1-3	CASSSNPTVSGNTIYF	TGTGCCAGCAGCTCCAACCCGACGGTCTCTGGAAACACCATATATTTT
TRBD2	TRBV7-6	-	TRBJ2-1	CASSLVAGGPGNEQFF	TGTGCCAGCAGCTTAGTCGCGGGAGGGCCGGGAAATGAGCAGTTCTTC
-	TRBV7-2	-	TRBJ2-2	CASSLRPRNGELFF	TGTGCCAGCAGCTTAAGACCGCGTAACGGGGAGCTGTTTTTT
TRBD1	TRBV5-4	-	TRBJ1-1	CASSQTGARGAFF	TGTGCCAGCAGCCAGACAGGGGCGAGGGGAGCTTTCTTT
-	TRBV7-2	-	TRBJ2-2	CASSQGGAGTGELFF	TGTGCCAGCAGCCAAGGGGGGGCAGGCACCGGGGAGCTGTTTTTT
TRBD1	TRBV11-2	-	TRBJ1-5	CASSPGQGSNQPQHF	TGTGCCAGCAGCCCGGGACAGGGTAGCAATCAGCCCCAGCATTTT
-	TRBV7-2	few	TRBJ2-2	CASKLGNTGELFF	TGTGCCAGCAAACTCGGGAACACCGGGGAGCTGTTTTTT
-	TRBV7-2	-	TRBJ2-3	CASSLRPGSTDTQYF	TGTGCCAGCAGCTTACGGCCGGGGAGCACAGATACGCAGTATTTT
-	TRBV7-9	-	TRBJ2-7	CASSWDPYEQYF	TGTGCCAGCAGCTGGGATCCCTACGAGCAGTACTTC
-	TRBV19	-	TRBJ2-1	CASSISSDNEQFF	TGTGCCAGTAGTATATCTAGCGACAATGAGCAGTTCTTC
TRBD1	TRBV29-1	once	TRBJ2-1	CSVARTGDPYNEQFF	TGCAGCGTTGCGAGGACAGGGGACCCCTACAATGAGCAGTTCTTC
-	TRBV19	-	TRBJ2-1	CANSYPPEGGSYNEQFF	TGTGCCAATAGTTATCCTCCGGAGGGGGGCTCCTACAATGAGCAGTTCTTC
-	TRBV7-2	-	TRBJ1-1	CASSWDTTATEAFF	TGTGCCAGCAGTTGGGACACTACGGCCACTGAAGCTTTCTTT
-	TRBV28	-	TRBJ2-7	CASVGPPNEQYF	TGTGCCAGCGTGGGGCCGCCCAACGAGCAGTACTTC
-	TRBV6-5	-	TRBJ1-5	CASSYLPWGDNQPQHF	TGTGCCAGCAGTTACTTACCTTGGGGAGACAATCAGCCCCAGCATTTT
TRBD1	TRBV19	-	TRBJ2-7	CASSTDRAAYEQYF	TGTGCCAGTAGTACGGACAGGGCGGCCTACGAGCAGTACTTC
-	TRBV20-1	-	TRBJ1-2	CSASNRASYGYTF	TGCAGTGCTAGTAATCGAGCTAGCTATGGCTACACCTTC
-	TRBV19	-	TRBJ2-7	CASSRAGGLSSYEQYF	TGTGCCAGTAGTAGAGCTGGGGGGTTGAGCTCCTACGAGCAGTACTTC
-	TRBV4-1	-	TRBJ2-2	CASSKGENTGELFF	TGCGCCAGCAGCAAGGGGGAGAACACCGGGGAGCTGTTTTTT
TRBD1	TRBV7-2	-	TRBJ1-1	CASSSTGMNTEAFF	TGTGCCAGCAGCTCGACAGGGATGAACACTGAAGCTTTCTTT
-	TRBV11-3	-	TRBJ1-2	CASSFLDGAGYTF	TGTGCCAGCAGCTTCCTCGATGGGGCCGGCTACACCTTC
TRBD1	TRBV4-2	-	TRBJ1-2	CASSQEQGNYGYTF	TGTGCCAGCAGCCAGGAACAGGGGAACTATGGCTACACCTTC